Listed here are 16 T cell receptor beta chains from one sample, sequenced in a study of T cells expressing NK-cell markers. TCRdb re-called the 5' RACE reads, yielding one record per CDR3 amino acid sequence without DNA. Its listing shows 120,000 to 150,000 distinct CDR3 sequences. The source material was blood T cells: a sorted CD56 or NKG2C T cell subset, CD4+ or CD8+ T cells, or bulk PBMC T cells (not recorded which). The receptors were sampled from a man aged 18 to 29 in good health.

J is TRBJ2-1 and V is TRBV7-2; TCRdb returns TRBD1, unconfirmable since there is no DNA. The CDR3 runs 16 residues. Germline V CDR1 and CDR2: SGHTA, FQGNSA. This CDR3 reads CASSLVGGQLYNEQFF.

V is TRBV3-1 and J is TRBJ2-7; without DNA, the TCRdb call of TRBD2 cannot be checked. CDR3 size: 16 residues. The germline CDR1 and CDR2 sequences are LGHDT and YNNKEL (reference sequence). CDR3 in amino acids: CASSQEGTSGTYEQYF.

The CDR3 region is CATSPQGRAKNIQYF. The V and J genes are TRBV15 and TRBJ2-4; TCRdb's D gene call, TRBD1, goes unchecked for lack of DNA. Germline CDR1 LNHNV, CDR2 YYDKDF (reference sequence). The CDR3 runs to 15 residues.

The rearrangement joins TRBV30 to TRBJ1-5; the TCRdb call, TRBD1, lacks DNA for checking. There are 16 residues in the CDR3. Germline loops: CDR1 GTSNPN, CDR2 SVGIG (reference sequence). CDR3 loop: CAWSEVRQGGYQPQHF.

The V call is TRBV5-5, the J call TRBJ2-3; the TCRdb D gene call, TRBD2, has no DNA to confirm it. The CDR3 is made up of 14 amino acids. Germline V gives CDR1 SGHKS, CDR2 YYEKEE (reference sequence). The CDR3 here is CASKPGLVTDTQYF.

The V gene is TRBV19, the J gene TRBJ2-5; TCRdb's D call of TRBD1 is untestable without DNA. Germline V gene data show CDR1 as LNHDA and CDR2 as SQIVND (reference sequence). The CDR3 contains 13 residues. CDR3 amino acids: CASAGTGFETQYF.

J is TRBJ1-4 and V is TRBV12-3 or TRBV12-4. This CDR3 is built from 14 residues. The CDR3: CASSFIGSNEKLFF.

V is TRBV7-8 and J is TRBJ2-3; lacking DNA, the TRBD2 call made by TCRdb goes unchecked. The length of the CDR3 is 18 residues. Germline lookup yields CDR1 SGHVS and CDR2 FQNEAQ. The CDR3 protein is CASSLVAGLAEYTDTQYF.

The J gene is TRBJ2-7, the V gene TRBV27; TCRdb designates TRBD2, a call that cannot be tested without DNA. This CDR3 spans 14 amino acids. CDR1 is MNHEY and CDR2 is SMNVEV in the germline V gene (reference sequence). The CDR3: CASSSGTNPSEQYF.

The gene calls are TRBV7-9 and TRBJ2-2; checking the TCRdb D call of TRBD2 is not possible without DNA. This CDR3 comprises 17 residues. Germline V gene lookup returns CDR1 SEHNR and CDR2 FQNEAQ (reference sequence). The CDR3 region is CASSLAITSEDTGELFF.

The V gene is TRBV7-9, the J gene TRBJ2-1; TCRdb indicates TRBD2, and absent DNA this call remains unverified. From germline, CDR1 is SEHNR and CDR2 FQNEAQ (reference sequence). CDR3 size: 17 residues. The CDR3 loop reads CASSIRTAESSYNEQFF.

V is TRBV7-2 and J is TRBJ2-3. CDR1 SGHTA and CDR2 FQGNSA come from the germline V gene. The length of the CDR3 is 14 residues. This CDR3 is CASSPSGSADTQYF.

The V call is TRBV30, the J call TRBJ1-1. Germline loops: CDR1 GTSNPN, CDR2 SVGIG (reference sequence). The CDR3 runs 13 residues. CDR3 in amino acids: CAWSVETTTEAFF.

The CDR3 reads CASSVGRTGELFF. The genes are TRBV12-3 or TRBV12-4 and TRBJ2-2. This CDR3 has 13 residues.

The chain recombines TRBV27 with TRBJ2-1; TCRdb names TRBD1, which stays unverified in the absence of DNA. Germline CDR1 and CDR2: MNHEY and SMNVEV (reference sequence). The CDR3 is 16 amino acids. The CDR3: CASSYDRQSSYNEQFF.

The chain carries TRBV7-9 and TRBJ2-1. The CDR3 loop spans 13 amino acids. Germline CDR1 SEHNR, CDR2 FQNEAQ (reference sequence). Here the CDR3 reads CASSLRQDNEQFF.